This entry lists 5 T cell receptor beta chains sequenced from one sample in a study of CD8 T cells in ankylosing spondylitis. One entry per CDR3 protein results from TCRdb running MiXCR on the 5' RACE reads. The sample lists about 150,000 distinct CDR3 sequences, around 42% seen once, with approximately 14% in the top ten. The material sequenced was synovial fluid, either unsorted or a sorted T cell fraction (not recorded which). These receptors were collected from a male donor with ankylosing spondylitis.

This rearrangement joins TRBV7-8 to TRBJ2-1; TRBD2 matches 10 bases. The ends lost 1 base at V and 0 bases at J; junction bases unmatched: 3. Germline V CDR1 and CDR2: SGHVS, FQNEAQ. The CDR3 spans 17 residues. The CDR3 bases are TGTGCCAGCAGCTTAGTCCCTAGCGGGAGCTCCTACAATGAGCAGTTCTTC. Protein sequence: CASSLVPSGSSYNEQFF.

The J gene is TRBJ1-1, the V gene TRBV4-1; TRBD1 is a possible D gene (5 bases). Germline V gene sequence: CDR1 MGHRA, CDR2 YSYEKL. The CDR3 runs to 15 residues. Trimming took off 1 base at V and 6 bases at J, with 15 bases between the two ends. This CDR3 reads CASSQGLGGGAEAFF. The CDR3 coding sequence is TGCGCCAGCAGCCAAGGTCTGGGTGGGGGGGCTGAAGCTTTCTTT.

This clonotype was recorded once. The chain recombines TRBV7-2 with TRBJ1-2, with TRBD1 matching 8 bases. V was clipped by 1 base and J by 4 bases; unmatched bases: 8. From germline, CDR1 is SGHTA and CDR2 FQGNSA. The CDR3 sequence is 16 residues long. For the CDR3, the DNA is TGTGCCAGCAGCTTAGTTGCAGGGGGCGCTACCTATGGCTACACCTTC. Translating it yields CASSLVAGGATYGYTF.

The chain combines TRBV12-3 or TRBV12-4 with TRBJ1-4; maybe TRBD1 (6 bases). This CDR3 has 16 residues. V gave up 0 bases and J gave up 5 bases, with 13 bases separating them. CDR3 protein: CASSLALGGSNEKLFF. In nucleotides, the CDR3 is TGTGCCAGCAGTTTAGCGCTTGGGGGCTCGAATGAAAAACTGTTTTTT.

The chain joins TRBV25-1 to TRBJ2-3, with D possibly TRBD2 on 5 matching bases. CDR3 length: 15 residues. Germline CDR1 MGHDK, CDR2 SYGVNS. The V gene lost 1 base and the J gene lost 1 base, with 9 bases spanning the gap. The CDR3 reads CASSEWKGGTDTQYF. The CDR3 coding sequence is TGTGCCAGCAGTGAATGGAAGGGAGGCACAGATACGCAGTATTTT.